Presented here are 6 T cell receptor beta chains from one specimen sequenced in a study of T cell repertoires in cytomegalovirus infection (dated by TCRdb to about 2019). Sequencer: Illumina HiSeq 1500. TCRdb handled the public reads itself, with Q25 trimming in fastp and clone calling in MiXCR, and kept productive beta chains. One record per CDR3 amino acid sequence lists the most common genes and DNA. The table for this sample lists under 350,000 distinct CDR3 sequences; 9% to 9.5% of them were counted only once. The ten biggest clones cover around 4% of the sample. The specimen sequenced was PBMCs. These receptors were collected from a human donor in good health (CMV status not recorded). Some clones in this sample may be carry-over from other donors' samples.

This clonotype was seen repeatedly, ten times or more. CDR3 coding DNA: TGTGCCAGCAAAAAGACAGGGGCCCTGAACACTGAAGCTTTCTTT. Its protein is CASKKTGALNTEAFF. The chain uses TRBV12-3 or TRBV12-4 and TRBJ1-1; 8 bases are shared with TRBD1. V shed 7 bases, J shed 0 bases, and the junction held 7 bases outside the gene matches. The CDR3 has 15 amino acids.

V gene TRBV20-1 combines with J gene TRBJ2-4; D unclear. The CDR3 is made up of 13 amino acids. The germline V gene has CDR1 DFQATT and CDR2 SNEGSKA (reference sequence). The V end lost 3 bases, the J end lost 5 bases, and 11 bases lay between the germline ends. The CDR3 sequence: CSASLTVENIQYF. CDR3 DNA sequence: TGCAGTGCTAGTCTTACGGTTGAAAACATTCAGTACTTC.

This clonotype was recorded many times. The V call is TRBV11-2, the J call TRBJ2-7; 9 positions agree with TRBD1. V dropped 5 bases and J dropped 5; count of bases not matched to a gene: 19. Germline-derived CDR1 and CDR2 are SGHAT and FQNNGV. The CDR3 spans 18 residues. CDR3 sequence reads: CASSPPRDREVVGHEQYF. The CDR3, as DNA: TGTGCCAGCAGCCCTCCCCGGGACAGGGAAGTCGTAGGGCACGAGCAGTACTTC. Variable domain in full (rest from reference TRBV11-2 and TRBJ2-7): EAGVAQSPRYKIIEKRQSVAFWCNPISGHATLYWYQQILGQGPKLLIQFQNNGVVDDSQLPKDRFSAERLKGVDSTLKIQPAKLEDSAVYLCASSPPRDREVVGHEQYFGPGTRLTVT.

There are many counts of this clonotype. This chain links TRBV12-3 or TRBV12-4 with TRBJ1-2, with TRBD1 identical over 11 bases. The CDR3 is 16 amino acids. The V segment lost 10 bases and the J segment 4 bases; nucleotides outside the gene matches: 14. CDR3 in DNA: TGTGCCATCTCCTATGGGGGACAGGGGGGGACCTATGGCTACACCTTC. Its protein is CAISYGGQGGTYGYTF.

The J gene is TRBJ2-5, the V gene TRBV7-4; D is perhaps TRBD1 or TRBD2 (5 bases each). The V end was cut by 4 bases, the J end by 7 bases, with 16 bases between. The CDR3 is 14 residues long. Germline-derived CDR1 and CDR2 are SGHVT and SQSDAQ. CDR3: CASSSGTSGVTQYF. Written as DNA, the CDR3 is TGTGCCAGCAGCTCCGGGACCTCCGGGGTGACCCAGTACTTC.

The rearrangement uses TRBV20-1 and TRBJ2-1; 12 bases are shared with TRBD2. Per germline, CDR1 DFQATT and CDR2 SNEGSKA (reference sequence). The length of the CDR3 is 15 residues. Losses at the gene ends were 2 bases for V and 5 bases for J; bases not matched to a gene: 4. CDR3 in amino acids: CSARKLAGGNNEQFF. The CDR3 bases are TGCAGTGCTAGAAAACTAGCGGGAGGAAACAATGAGCAGTTCTTC.